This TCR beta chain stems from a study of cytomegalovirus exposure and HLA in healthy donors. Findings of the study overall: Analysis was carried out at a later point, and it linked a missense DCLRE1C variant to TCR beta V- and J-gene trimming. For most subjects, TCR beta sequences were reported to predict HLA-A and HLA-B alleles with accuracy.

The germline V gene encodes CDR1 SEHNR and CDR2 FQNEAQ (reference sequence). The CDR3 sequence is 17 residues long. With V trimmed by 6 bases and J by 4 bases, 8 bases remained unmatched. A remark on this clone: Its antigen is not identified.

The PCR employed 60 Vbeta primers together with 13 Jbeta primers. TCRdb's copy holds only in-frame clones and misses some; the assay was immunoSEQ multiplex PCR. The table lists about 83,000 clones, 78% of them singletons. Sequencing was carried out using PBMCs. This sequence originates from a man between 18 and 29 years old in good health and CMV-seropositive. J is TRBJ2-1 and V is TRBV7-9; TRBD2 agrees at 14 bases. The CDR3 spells CASRSGTSGSSYNEQFF. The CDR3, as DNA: TGTGCCAGCAGGTCCGGGACTAGCGGGAGTTCTTACAATGAGCAGTTCTTC.